This TCR beta chain was captured in a study of Graves' ophthalmopathy and Graves' hyperthyroidism. Findings and limits, study-wide: Progression of ophthalmopathy was predicted by the model with 70% to 71% sensitivity and just under 75% specificity. Most clonotypes expanded in thyroid above 0.001 frequency were present in blood too.

Germline CDR1 is LGHNA and CDR2 is YSLEER. Losses at the gene ends were 5 bases for V and 1 base for J; bases not matched to a gene: 2. The CDR3 is 14 residues long. Amplified TCR beta CDR3 regions were obtained using RNA transcripts as template. RT-PCR in the first round used HTBI primers; a second-round multiplex PCR followed. TCRdb reanalysed the multiplex PCR reads using MiXCR and keeps one entry per CDR3 protein. The table lists about 1.1 million distinct CDR3 sequences, roughly two fifths of them singletons. Enrolled hyperthyroidism patients had a new diagnosis, a duration under 2 months, and an age of 18 to 65. This clonotype was recorded at least ten times. Its specificity is unknown.

The material sequenced was peripheral blood or thyroid tissue (not recorded which). This TCR was recovered from an adult man with Graves' hyperthyroidism. V gene TRBV4-3 combines with J gene TRBJ1-1; TRBD1 aligns across 9 bases. CDR3 sequence reads: CASSWGQGNTEAFF. Written as DNA, the CDR3 is TGCGCCAGCAGCTGGGGACAGGGGAACACTGAAGCTTTCTTT.